The next 7 T cell receptor beta chains were all read from a single sample in a study of T cells in Graves' hyperthyroidism and ophthalmopathy. From RNA transcripts, TCR beta CDR3 regions were amplified. HTBI primers were employed in a first-round RT-PCR of the TCR CDR3. One entry per CDR3 protein, called by TCRdb with MiXCR from the multiplex PCR reads. This sample yields around 600,000 distinct CDR3 sequences, of which roughly 46% are seen a single time; about 7.7% belongs to the top ten. The sequenced sample was peripheral blood or thyroid tissue (not recorded which). The source of these receptors is an adult man with Graves' disease, either hyperthyroidism or ophthalmopathy (not recorded which).

This rearrangement joins TRBV29-1 to TRBJ2-7, with 9 bases matching TRBD1. V lost 6 bases and J lost 6; bases outside the gene matches: 6. The CDR3 spans 12 residues. Germline CDR1 SQVTM, CDR2 ANQGSEA. The CDR3 nucleotides are TGCAGCGTAGGGACAGGGTGGCTCGAGCAGTACTTC. Its protein is CSVGTGWLEQYF.

This rearrangement joins TRBV11-2 to TRBJ1-2; no definite D call. This CDR3 is 12 amino acids long. Trimming took 1 base from V and 4 from J, leaving 4 bases between them. The V gene's germline CDR1 is SGHAT and CDR2 FQNNGV. Here the CDR3 reads CASSLVIYGYTF. CDR3 sequence (DNA): TGTGCCAGCAGCTTAGTCATCTATGGCTACACCTTC.

Concerning this clonotype: A read error may produce the germline difference seen at one junction end. The V and J genes are TRBV7-9 and TRBJ1-6; no reliable D call. The CDR3 has 8 amino acids. Per the germline V gene, CDR1 is SEHNR and CDR2 is FQNEAQ (reference sequence). CDR3 bases: TGTGCCAGCAGCTTAGCGAAATTT. It encodes CASSLAKF.

Concerning this clonotype: The germline gene is not matched at one end of the junction; a read error may be the cause. The rearrangement joins TRBV5-1 to TRBJ1-2, with TRBD1 matching over 9 bases. Germline V gives CDR1 SGHRS, CDR2 YFSETQ. The CDR3 has 15 amino acids. CDR3 residues: CASSEAGTGLYGYTF. DNA for the CDR3: TGTGCCAGCAGCGAGGCCGGGACAGGGCTCTATGGCTACACCTTC.

Turning to this clonotype: Since a much larger clone is just one base distant, this may be a read error. This CDR3 is missing its conserved last phenylalanine or tryptophan, likely due to a read error. This chain connects TRBV7-8 to TRBJ1-1, with a possible D match to TRBD1 (6 bases). V was clipped by 4 bases and J by 7 bases, with 13 bases between them. Germline CDR1 SGHVS, CDR2 FQNEAQ. This CDR3 has 13 amino acids. Here the CDR3 DNA reads TGTGCCAGCAGCTCCGGACAGTTAAATGAAGCTTTCTCT. Its protein is CASSSGQLNEAFS.

The V gene is TRBV5-1, the J gene TRBJ2-5; 7 bases match TRBD1. Trimming at V came to 0 bases and at J to 2 bases, leaving 4 bases not matched to a gene. There are 15 residues in the CDR3. Germline CDR1 is SGHRS and CDR2 is YFSETQ. The CDR3 region is CASSLATGSQETQYF. As DNA, the CDR3 is TGCGCCAGCAGCTTGGCGACAGGGTCACAAGAGACCCAGTACTTC. The variable domain in full, completed from reference TRBV5-1 and TRBJ2-5, reads KAGVTQTPRYLIKTRGQQVTLSCSPISGHRSVSWYQQTPGQGLQFLFEYFSETQRNKGNFPGRFSGRQFSNSRSEMNVSTLELGDSALYLCASSLATGSQETQYFGPGTRLLVL.

This clonotype turned up a few times. The chain carries TRBV20-1 and TRBJ1-4, with 7 bases identical to TRBD1. The CDR3 is made up of 16 amino acids. Germline CDR1 and CDR2: DFQATT and SNEGSKA (reference sequence). J lost 8 bases, V lost 0 bases, and 12 bases had no gene match. The chain's CDR3 is CSARDSGGQVMEKLFF. CDR3 bases: TGCAGTGCTAGAGATTCAGGCGGACAGGTGATGGAAAAACTGTTTTTT.